This T cell receptor (beta chain) was documented in a study of T cells in Graves' hyperthyroidism and ophthalmopathy. Template material for amplifying TCR beta CDR3 regions consisted of RNA transcripts. Carried out on the TCR CDR3, a first-round RT-PCR used the HTBI primer set. A single record per CDR3 protein comes from TCRdb applying MiXCR to the multiplex PCR reads. The data contain 490,000 or so distinct CDR3 sequences, 20% to 25% of them seen just once; the ten biggest clones take up less than 65%. As for this clonotype: Its antigen is as yet unknown. At one end, the junction sequence differs from germline, possibly due to a read error.

Overall study results and limits: The model forecast ophthalmopathy, anticipating it by a median about six months before onset.

The CDR3 is 16 amino acids. Germline V gene lookup returns CDR1 LNHDA and CDR2 SQIVND (reference sequence). The sample taken for sequencing was blood. This sequence originates from a woman in her sixties or seventies with Graves' ophthalmopathy. The chain employs TRBV19 and TRBJ1-5; the D is unclear. The CDR3 loop is CVSSIVWLPVDQPQHF. The CDR3 DNA reads as TGTGTCAGTAGTATAGTATGGCTGCCCGTCGATCAGCCCCAGCATTTT.